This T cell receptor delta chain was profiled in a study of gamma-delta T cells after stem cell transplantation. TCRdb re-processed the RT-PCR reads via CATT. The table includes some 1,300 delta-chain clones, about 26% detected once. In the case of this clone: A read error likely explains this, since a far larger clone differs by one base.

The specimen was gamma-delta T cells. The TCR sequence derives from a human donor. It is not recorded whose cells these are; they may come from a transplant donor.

CDR3 loop: CACDTVNGGSSLRSWGTRQMFF. CDR3 nucleotide sequence: TGTGCCTGTGACACCGTTAATGGGGGATCAAGTTTACGCTCCTGGGGCACCCGACAGATGTTTTTC. The V gene is TRDV2, the J gene TRDJ3, with 8 bases that match TRDD3. CDR1 is GEAIGNYY and CDR2 is EKD in the germline V gene. The CDR3 has 22 residues.